This T cell receptor beta chain was retrieved from a study of CD8+ T cells in alopecia areata. Study context: A 6-month period off drug followed tofacitinib, which lasted 6 to 18 months.

This CDR3 has 16 residues. Trimming shortened V by 0 bases and J by 10 bases, and 16 bases separated the two germline ends. Germline CDR1 and CDR2: ENHRY and SYGVKD. The authors extracted RNA and reverse transcribed it into cDNA as the sequencing template. Produced via immunoSEQ multiplex PCR; TCRdb's table is partial and in-frame only. The sample contains about 140,000 clones, about 60% of which appear only once. This clone was detected a few times. The V call is TRBV10-3, the J call TRBJ1-6, with D tentatively TRBD1 (5 bases). The TCR comes from a human donor with alopecia areata. The material sequenced was CD4+ T cells sorted from blood, taken at week 0. The CDR3 coding sequence is TGTGCCATCAGTGAGTCGGGTCGATATCGGGGGTCACCCCTCCACTTT. Amino acids: CAISESGRYRGSPLHF.